This T cell receptor beta chain derives from a study of beta chain features in type 1 diabetes. As for this clone: What it binds is unknown.

CDR1 is SGHTA, CDR2 FQGTGA, per germline. The CDR3 length is 15 residues. V was pared by 5 bases and J by 4 bases, with 9 bases of the junction left unmatched. All of the isolated RNA was reverse transcribed, so expressed TCRB transcripts were sequenced. TCRdb keeps only in-frame clones here, not all; method: immunoSEQ multiplex PCR. The sample shows fewer than 350,000 clones, about 20% of them seen only once. Points from the study as a whole: A potential influence of HLA type upon TCRB rearrangement remained unresolved herein.

What was sequenced was naive CD4+ T cells from blood. This sequence joins TRBV7-3 and TRBJ1-2; TRBD1 aligns across 8 bases. The receptor's source is a woman younger than 30 in good health. This CDR3 is CASSPGTGTVYGYTF. CDR3 sequence (DNA): TGTGCCAGCAGCCCAGGGACAGGAACCGTCTATGGCTACACCTTC.